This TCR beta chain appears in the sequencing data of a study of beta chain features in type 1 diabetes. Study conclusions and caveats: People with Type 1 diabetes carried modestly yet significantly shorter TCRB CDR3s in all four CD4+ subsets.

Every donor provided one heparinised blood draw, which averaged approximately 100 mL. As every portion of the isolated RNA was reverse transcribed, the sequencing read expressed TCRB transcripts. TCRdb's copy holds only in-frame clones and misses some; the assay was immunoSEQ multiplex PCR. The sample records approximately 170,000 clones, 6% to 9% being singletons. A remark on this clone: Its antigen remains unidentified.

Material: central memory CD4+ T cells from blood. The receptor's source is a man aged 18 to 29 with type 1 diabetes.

The CDR3 bases are TGTGCCAGCAGCCGAGGACAGCCTCAAGAGACCCAGTACTTC. Translating it yields CASSRGQPQETQYF. The chain carries TRBV5-6 and TRBJ2-5, with D maybe TRBD1 (6 bases). The CDR3 has 14 residues. The V gene's germline CDR1 is SGHDT and CDR2 YYEEEE. The V gene lost 4 bases and the J gene lost 2 bases, with 12 bases spanning the gap.